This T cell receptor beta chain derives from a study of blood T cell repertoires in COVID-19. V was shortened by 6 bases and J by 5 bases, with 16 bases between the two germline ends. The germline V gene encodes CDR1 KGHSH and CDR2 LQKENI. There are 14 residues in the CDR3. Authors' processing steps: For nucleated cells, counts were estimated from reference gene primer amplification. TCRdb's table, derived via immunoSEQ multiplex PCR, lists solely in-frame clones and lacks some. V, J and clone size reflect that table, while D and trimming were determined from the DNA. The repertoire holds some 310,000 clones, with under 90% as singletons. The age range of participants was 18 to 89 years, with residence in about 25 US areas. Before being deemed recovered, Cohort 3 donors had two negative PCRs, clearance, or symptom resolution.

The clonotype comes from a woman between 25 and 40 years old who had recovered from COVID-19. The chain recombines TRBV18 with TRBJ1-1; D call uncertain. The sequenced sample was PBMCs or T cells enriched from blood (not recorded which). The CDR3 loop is CASSPSRGRTEAFF. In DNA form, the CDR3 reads TGTGCCAGCTCCCCAAGCCGGGGAAGGACTGAAGCTTTCTTT.